Listed below are T cell receptor beta chains from one sample, sequenced in a study of OX40 agonist ivuxolimab in advanced cancers. Method: immunoSEQ multiplex PCR; TCRdb's copy keeps in-frame clones and lacks some. The data show 70,000 or so clones, with around 83% seen just once and over 2% held by the top ten. This specimen consisted of CD4+ or CD8+ T cells sorted from blood, obtained in a trial of the OX40 agonist ivuxolimab. Receptors originate from an adult with an advanced solid tumor such as melanoma, head and neck, liver or kidney cancer. CDR3s include the opening cysteine and the closing phenylalanine or tryptophan.

>TRBV14|TRBJ2-2
CASSPQITGELFF
>TRBV7-3|TRBJ2-2
CASSLTVAGHGSTGELFF
>TRBV11-1|TRBJ2-2
CASSLRGTGELFF
>TRBV27|TRBJ1-1
CASRTNRLRTEAFF
>TRBV5-6|TRBJ1-2
CASSLAGGQNYGYTF
>TRBV7-9|TRBJ1-3
CASSLHQGSRNTIYF
>TRBV23-1|TRBJ1-2
CASSQSGLVSNYTF
>TRBV11-2|TRBJ2-1
CASSLSRSGAFRKQFF
>TRBV28|TRBJ2-3
CASSRTGGTDTQYF
>TRBV10-3|TRBJ1-3
CAGRGQLSGNTIYF
>TRBV30|TRBJ1-1
CAWILMNTEAFF
>TRBV11-2|TRBJ2-7
CASRGRGGPSYEQYF
>TRBV30|TRBJ1-1
CAWRVLGLGGNTEAFF
>TRBV5-1|TRBJ2-1
CASSFDGREGYNEQFF
>TRBV30|TRBJ1-4
CAWSGGFNEKLFF
>TRBV7-9|TRBJ2-5
CASVSEGRQETQYF
>TRBV19|TRBJ2-2
CASSIGDGARGTGELFF
>TRBV15|TRBJ1-2
CATSGLRLGSYGYTF
>TRBV5-4|TRBJ2-7
CASSEPDRGRYEQYF
>TRBV30|TRBJ1-1
CAWSVRMNTEAFF
>TRBV4-2|TRBJ1-3
CASSQDGAEGNTIYF
>TRBV5-1|TRBJ1-6
CASSLASNSPLHF
>TRBV2|TRBJ2-5
CASSWTGPRATQYF
>TRBV6-5|TRBJ2-7
CASSYDTQTYEQYF
>TRBV6-6|TRBJ2-5
CASNGGGETQYF
>TRBV18|TRBJ1-4
CASSPAGWTNEKLFF
>TRBV27|TRBJ1-2
CASSLKPPRGDGYTF
>TRBV18|TRBJ1-1
CASSPGMNTEAFF
>TRBV30|TRBJ2-6
CASTGSGANVLTF
>TRBV11-2|TRBJ1-2
CASSHPIQGTANYGYTF
>TRBV5-4|TRBJ2-2
CASSLLISRNTGELFF
>TRBV21-1|TRBJ1-5
CASSKGEGDNQPQHF
>TRBV2|TRBJ1-2
CASSNRQGNNYGYTF
>TRBV19|TRBJ2-2
CASSTIDTGELFF
>TRBV10-1|TRBJ2-1
CASSVAGGPKEQFF
>TRBV28|TRBJ2-2
CASSPGTTGGGELFF
>TRBV30|TRBJ2-3
CAWSPPEGRQYF
>TRBV5-6|TRBJ2-1
CASSFLGQGSHNEQFF
>TRBV5-5|TRBJ1-5
CASSWGQGNQPQHF
>TRBV7-9|TRBJ1-6
CASSLENSPLHF
>TRBV30|TRBJ1-1
CAWSAIISGVWATEAFF
>TRBV28|TRBJ2-6
CASSARGPNSGANVLTF
>TRBV5-1|TRBJ1-1
CASSSQGLNTEAFF